The clone carrying this T cell receptor (beta chain) has just a few counts. With 4 bases clipped from V and 8 bases from J, the junction kept 7 bases outside the gene matches. Germline V CDR1 and CDR2: LGHDT, YNNKEL (reference sequence). The CDR3 runs 14 residues. These data belong to a study of identical twins. TCRdb re-called the 5' RACE reads through MiXCR, storing one row per CDR3 protein. This sample has 500,000 or so distinct CDR3 sequences, with 14% found just once. The sample was also linked to a second study, of yellow fever vaccine responses in identical twins. Per that study: Convergence reportedly seemed to mark part of the twins' vaccine T cell response, with personalization marking the rest.

The sequenced material came from CD4+ T cells sorted from blood. The rearrangement links TRBV3-1 to TRBJ2-1; 8 bases are a match to TRBD2. The source of this sequence is a woman aged 18-29 years in good health. The CDR3 region is CASSPWTSTDEQFF. The CDR3, as DNA: TGTGCCAGCAGCCCCTGGACTAGCACGGATGAGCAGTTCTTC.